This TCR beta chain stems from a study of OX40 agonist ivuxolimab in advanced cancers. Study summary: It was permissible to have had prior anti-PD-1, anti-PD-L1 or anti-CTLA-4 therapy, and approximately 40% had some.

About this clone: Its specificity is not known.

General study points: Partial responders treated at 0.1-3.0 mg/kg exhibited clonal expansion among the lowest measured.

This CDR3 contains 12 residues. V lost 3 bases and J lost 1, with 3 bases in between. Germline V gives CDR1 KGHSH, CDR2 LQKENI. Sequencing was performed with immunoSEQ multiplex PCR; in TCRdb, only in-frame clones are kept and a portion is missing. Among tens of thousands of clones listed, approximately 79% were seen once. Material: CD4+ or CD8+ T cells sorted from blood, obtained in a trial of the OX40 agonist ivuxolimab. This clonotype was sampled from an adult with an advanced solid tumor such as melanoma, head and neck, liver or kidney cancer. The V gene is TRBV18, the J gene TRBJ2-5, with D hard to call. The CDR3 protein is CASSPLQETQYF. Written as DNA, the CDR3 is TGTGCCAGCTCACCCCTCCAAGAGACCCAGTACTTC.